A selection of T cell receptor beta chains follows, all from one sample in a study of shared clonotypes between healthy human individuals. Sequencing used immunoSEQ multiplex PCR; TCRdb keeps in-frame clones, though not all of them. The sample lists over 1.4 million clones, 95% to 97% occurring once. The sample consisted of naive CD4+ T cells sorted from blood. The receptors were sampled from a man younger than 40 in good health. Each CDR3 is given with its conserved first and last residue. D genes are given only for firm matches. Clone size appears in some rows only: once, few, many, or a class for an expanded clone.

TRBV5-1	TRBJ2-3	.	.	TGCGCCAGCAGCTTACTAGCGGACAGGTTGGATACGCAGTATTTT	CASSLLADRLDTQYF
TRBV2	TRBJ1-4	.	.	TGTGCCAGCAGCTCGATTCGCCTTGAAAAACTGTTTTTT	CASSSIRLEKLFF
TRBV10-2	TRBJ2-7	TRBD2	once	TGCGCCAGCAGGGCACTTAGCGGGAGAAGTCCCTACGAGCAGTACTTC	CASRALSGRSPYEQYF
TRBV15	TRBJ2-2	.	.	TGTGCCACCAGCAGACAAGGGGCCGGGGAGCTGTTTTTT	CATSRQGAGELFF
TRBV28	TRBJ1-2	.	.	TGTGCCAGCAGTTTATGGGCACAATCGTCGAGTGGCTACACCTTC	CASSLWAQSSSGYTF
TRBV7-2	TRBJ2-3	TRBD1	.	TGTGCCAGCAGCTCCACAGGGGTTAGCACAGATACGCAGTATTTT	CASSSTGVSTDTQYF
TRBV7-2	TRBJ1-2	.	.	TGTGCCAGCAGCTTAGCGGGGGTTTTTGAGAGCTACACCTTC	CASSLAGVFESYTF
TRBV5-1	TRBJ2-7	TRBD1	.	TGCGCCAGCAGCTTCAGCCCCCTTACAGGGGAAGCCTACGAGCAGTACTTC	CASSFSPLTGEAYEQYF
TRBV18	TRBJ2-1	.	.	TGTGCCAGCTCACCACTAGGGCGTAACCACAATGAGCAGTTCTTC	CASSPLGRNHNEQFF
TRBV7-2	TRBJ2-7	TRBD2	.	TGTGCCAGCAGCTTAGTAACCCAGACTAGCGGAAGCTCCTACGAGCAGTACTTC	CASSLVTQTSGSSYEQYF
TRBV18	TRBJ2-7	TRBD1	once	TGTGCCAGCTCACAATCAGGCAGGGGGCTCTACGAGCAGTACTTC	CASSQSGRGLYEQYF
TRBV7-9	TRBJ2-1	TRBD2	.	TGTGCCAGCAGGGACCGGTCGGGACTAGCGGGAGGGCCTGACAATGAGCAGTTCTTC	CASRDRSGLAGGPDNEQFF
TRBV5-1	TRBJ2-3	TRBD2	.	TGCGCCAGCAAGGGCGGGGGGCCTGAAGATACGCAGTATTTT	CASKGGGPEDTQYF
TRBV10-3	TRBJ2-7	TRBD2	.	TGTGCCATCAGTGAGTCCACGGGGGGGGCCAACGAGCAGTACTTC	CAISESTGGANEQYF
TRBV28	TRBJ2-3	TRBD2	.	TGTGCCAGCAGTTCCCCGGGACTAGCGGTCAGCACAGATACGCAGTATTTT	CASSSPGLAVSTDTQYF
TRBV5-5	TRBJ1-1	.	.	TGTGCCAGCAGCTTGGGGTCGGGGCTGAACACTGAAGCTTTCTTT	CASSLGSGLNTEAFF
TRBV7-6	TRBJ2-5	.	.	TGTGCCAGCAGCTTAGTTGGTGGAGAGACCCAGTACTTC	CASSLVGGETQYF
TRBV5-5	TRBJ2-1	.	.	TGTGCCAGCAGCTTGGGGGCGGGTCCAATCAATGAGCAGTTCTTC	CASSLGAGPINEQFF
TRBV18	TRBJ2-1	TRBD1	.	TGTGCCAGCTCACCACTGGGACAGGGGGGTTATGAGCAGTTCTTC	CASSPLGQGGYEQFF
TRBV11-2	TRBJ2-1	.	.	TGTGCCAGCAGCTTATTTGGACAAATATACAATGAGCAGTTCTTC	CASSLFGQIYNEQFF
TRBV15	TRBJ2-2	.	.	TGTGCCACCAGCAGAGATCGAGAGAGGGCGGCCGGGGAGCTGTTTTTT	CATSRDRERAAGELFF
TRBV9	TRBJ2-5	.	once	TGTGCCAGCAGCGCCGACTCCACATTCCAAGAGACCCAGTACTTC	CASSADSTFQETQYF
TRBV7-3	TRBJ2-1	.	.	TGTGCCAGCAGCTTAACCGGAGACATCCCCTACAATGAGCAGTTCTTC	CASSLTGDIPYNEQFF
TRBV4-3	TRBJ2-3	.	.	TGCGCCAGCAGCCAAGAACTCTTCACAGATACGCAGTATTTT	CASSQELFTDTQYF
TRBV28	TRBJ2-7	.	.	TGTGCCAGCAGTTTAACCCAGCAGGGTAGTTCCTACGAGCAGTACTTC	CASSLTQQGSSYEQYF
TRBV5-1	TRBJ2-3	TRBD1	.	TGCGCCAGCAGCTTGGCCGGGACAGGGACAGATACGCAGTATTTT	CASSLAGTGTDTQYF
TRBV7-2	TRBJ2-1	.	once	TGTGCCAGCAGCTTAGTGGGCTCAGGGGATGATGAGCAGTTCTTC	CASSLVGSGDDEQFF
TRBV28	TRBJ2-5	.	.	TGTGCCAGCAGTGACGTAGGCAGGCGAACTCAAGAGACCCAGTACTTC	CASSDVGRRTQETQYF
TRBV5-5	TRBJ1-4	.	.	TGTGCCAGCAGCACTGGACCAGCAACTAATGAAAAACTGTTTTTT	CASSTGPATNEKLFF
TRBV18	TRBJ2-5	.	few	TGTGCCAGCTCACCGCTCCAAGAGACCCAGTACTTC	CASSPLQETQYF
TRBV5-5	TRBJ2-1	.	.	TGTGCCAGCAGCTCCGTTGCTAACAATGAGCAGTTCTTC	CASSSVANNEQFF